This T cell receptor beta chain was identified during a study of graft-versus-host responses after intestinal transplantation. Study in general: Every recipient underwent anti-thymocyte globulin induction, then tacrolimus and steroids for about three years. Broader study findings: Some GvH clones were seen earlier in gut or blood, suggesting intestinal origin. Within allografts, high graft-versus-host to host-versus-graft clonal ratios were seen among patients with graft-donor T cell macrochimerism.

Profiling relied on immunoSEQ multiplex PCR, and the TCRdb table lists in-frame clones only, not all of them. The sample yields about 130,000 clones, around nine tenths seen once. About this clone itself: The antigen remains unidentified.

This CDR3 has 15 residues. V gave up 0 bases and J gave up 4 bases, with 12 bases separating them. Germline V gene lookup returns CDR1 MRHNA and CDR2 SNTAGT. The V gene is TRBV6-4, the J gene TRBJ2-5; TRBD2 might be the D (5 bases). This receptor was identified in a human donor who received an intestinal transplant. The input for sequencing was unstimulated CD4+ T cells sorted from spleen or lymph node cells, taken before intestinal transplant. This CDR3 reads CASSDSGSGRETQYF. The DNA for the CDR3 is TGTGCCAGCAGTGACTCTGGGAGCGGTCGAGAGACCCAGTACTTC.